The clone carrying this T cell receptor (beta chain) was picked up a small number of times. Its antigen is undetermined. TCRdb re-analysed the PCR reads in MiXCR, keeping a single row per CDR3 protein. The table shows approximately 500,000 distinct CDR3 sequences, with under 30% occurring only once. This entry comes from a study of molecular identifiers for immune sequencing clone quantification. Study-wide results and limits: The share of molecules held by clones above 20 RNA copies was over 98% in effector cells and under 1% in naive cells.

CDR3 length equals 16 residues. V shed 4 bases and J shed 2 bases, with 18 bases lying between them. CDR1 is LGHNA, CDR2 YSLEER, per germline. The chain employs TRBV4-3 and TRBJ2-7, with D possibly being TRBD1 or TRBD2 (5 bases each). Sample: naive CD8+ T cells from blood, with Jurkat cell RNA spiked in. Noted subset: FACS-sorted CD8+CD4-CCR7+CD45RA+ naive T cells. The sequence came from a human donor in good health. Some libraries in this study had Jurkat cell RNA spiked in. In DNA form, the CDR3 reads TGCGCCAGCAGCCCGTCTATAGGGGACCAAGCCTACGAGCAGTACTTC. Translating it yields CASSPSIGDQAYEQYF.